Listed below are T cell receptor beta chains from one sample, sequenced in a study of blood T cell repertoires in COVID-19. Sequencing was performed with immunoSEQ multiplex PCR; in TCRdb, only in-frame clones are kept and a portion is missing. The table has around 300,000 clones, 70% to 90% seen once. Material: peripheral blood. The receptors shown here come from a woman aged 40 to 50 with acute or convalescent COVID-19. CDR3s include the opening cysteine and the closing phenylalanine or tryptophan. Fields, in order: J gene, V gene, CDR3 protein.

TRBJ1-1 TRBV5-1 CASSLAPQGRLDTEAFF
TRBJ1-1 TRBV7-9 CASSPGGTVEAFF
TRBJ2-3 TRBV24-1 CATSDPGLAGGNTQYF
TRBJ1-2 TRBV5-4 CASPPPDRTTNYGYTF
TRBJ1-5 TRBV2 CASKGDRTQPQHF
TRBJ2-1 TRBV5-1 CASSLGGGGARNEQFF
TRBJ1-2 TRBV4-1 CASSQGDGSWGYTF
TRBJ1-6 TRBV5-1 CASSLGQGDSPLHF
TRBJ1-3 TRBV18 CASSGTGSSGNTIYF
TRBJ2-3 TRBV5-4 CASSPAPSGSTDTQYF
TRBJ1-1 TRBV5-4 CASSLGAGQGLGSDTEAFF
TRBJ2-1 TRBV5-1 CASSLGDSVEQFF
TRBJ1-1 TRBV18 CASSPRGVNTEAFF
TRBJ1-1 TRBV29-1 CSVERDRTEAFF
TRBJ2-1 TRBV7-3 CASSPGDSSYNEQFF
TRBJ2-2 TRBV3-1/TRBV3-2 CASTQWMTGGGTGELFF
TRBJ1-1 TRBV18 CASSPPSGGFTEAFF
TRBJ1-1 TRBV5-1 CASSVAVNTEAFF
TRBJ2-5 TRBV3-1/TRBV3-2 CASSQETSGGETQETQYF
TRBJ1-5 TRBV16 CASSRGLRDTNQPQHF
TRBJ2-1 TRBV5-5 CASGRTGSNYNEQFF
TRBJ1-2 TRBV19 CASSIDSSRINYGYTF
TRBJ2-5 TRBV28 CASSFPGLLQETQYF
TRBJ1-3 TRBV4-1 CASSLSEFSGNTIYF
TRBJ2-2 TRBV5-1 CASSLDRAPGELFF
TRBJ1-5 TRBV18 CASSPGQGHQPQHF
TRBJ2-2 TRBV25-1 CASSKGQGKGELFF
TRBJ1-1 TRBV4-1 CASSQGFGGRTEAFF
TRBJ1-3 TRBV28 CASSRSGTGASDTIYF
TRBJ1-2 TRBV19 CASTRTYTGGYTF